This T cell receptor beta chain was sequenced for a study of blood T cell repertoires in COVID-19 (dated by TCRdb to about 2020). Regarding the study in general: The collaborator samples originated in the United States, Italy and Spain and spanned the acute and convalescent phases of COVID-19. Samples were obtained from the ongoing ImmuneRACE study (first 160 participants) and from some 1,300 subjects provided by 6 global collaborators. Deeply sampled blood TCRbeta repertoires from subjects exposed to, actively infected with, or recovered from COVID-19 were included in the dataset. The prospective study material was composed of cDNA or gDNA derived from T cells, B-cell-depleted T cells, or PBMCs. The sample metadata nearly always contained a de-identified subject ID, COVID-19 status, age in years and sex. Where available, HLA class I and class II types were taken from metadata supplied by the sample provider and were not determined by assay-based typing. The repertoires were made available in a free public database intended to serve as a resource for research on the immune response to SARS-CoV-2. Points the paper makes about the study in general: The quantity of clinical and demographic metadata differed by source and by participant and was supplied without curation.

Enrolling through a virtual design, the prospective study's participants ranged in age from roughly 18 to 90 years and lived across about two dozen United States geographic areas. Cohort assignment in the prospective study relied on participant-reported clinical history from a screening survey and a study questionnaire. Recovered participants in ImmuneRACE Cohort 3 were defined as having two consecutive negative NP/OP PCR tests, clearance from a healthcare professional, or resolution of symptoms. Mobile phlebotomists in the prospective study collected whole blood, serum and a nasopharyngeal or oropharyngeal swab from every participant. Additional blood draws and questionnaires over a 2-month period could optionally be provided by prospective study participants. Before DNA extraction, blood samples from the prospective study were shipped at room temperature or frozen. Comments on this clone: The specificity of this receptor is unknown. There are no base qualities to consult, and no much larger clone falls within one base.

The immunoSEQ Assay, a bias-controlled multiplex PCR, was used to amplify TCRbeta CDR3 regions from genomic DNA. The original pipeline was this. Within the assay, amplification of reference gene primers was used to estimate how many nucleated cells each sample contained. Sequence reads were collapsed and filtered to measure the absolute abundance of every unique TCRbeta CDR3 rearrangement. For each sample, productive Simpson clonality was calculated by taking the square root of Simpson's diversity index across productive rearrangements. TCRdb re-hosts the immuneACCESS table, in-frame sequences only. Its copies lack some clones; in the studies checked, an unresolved V gene accounts for under half of them, and the cause for the rest is not known. V and J calls and clone size follow that table, whereas D and trimming were derived from the DNA. The table for this sample lists roughly 360,000 clones; more than 70% of them were counted only once. The ten biggest clones cover approximately 1.2% of the sample.

Reading from cysteine to phenylalanine, the CDR3 counts 14 amino acids. Only the CDR3 DNA stays, 42 bases, in frame from base 1. Sequences WNHNN (CDR1) and SYGVQD (CDR2) are obtained from the germline V gene (reference sequence). V lost 8 bases and J lost 6 bases, and the count of bases not matched to a germline gene is 5. The rearranged chain carries TRBV10-1 and TRBJ2-1; the junction holds 12 bases that match TRBD1. The sequencing sample was made of PBMCs or T cells enriched from blood (not recorded which). This TCR was recovered from a man aged 25 to 40 who had recovered from COVID-19. The DNA reads TGCGCCAGCGCGGGACAGGGGGCTATCAATGAGCAGTTCTTC. Translation gives CASAGQGAINEQFF.